This T cell receptor (beta chain) was identified in a study of blood T cells in healthy people across ages. Study as a whole: Per every two T cells, about one barcoded beta molecule was captured by template switching. Findings and limits, study-wide: The percentage of naive T cells correlated strongly with TCR beta diversity.

A second PCR, run for about 6 to 11 cycles, used a sample-barcoded 5' primer plus a J-beta primer mix. A template-switch adaptor containing 12 random nucleotides labeled each cDNA molecule. Each CDR3 protein gets one entry after TCRdb re-called the 5' RACE reads with MiXCR. Among under 950,000 distinct CDR3 sequences listed, approximately 21% were seen once. Trimming shortened V by 4 bases and J by 11 bases, and 9 bases separated the two germline ends. Germline V gene data show CDR1 as SGHAT and CDR2 as FQNNGV. CDR3 size: 11 residues. There are a few counts of this clonotype. Its cognate antigen is unknown.

Material: blood. The sequence derives from a man in his 70s in good health. This rearrangement joins TRBV11-2 to TRBJ2-4; a possible D gene is TRBD2 (6 bases). In DNA, the CDR3 is TGTGCCAGCAGCTCACTAGCTTTTCAGTACTTC. Translating gives CASSSLAFQYF.